A single TCR beta chain is shown here with its context. The data were taken from a study of blood T cell repertoires in COVID-19. This table comes from immunoSEQ multiplex PCR, and its TCRdb copy is limited to in-frame clones, with some not included. This table has some 150,000 clones, 84% appearing once. The ends lost 4 bases at V and 4 bases at J; junction bases unmatched: 10. Per germline, CDR1 MNHEY and CDR2 SMNVEV (reference sequence). The CDR3 spans 16 residues. Sequencing used peripheral blood. The gene calls are TRBV27 and TRBJ1-2; TRBD1 aligns across 9 bases. This clonotype was obtained from a man between 70 and 80 years old with acute or convalescent COVID-19. CDR3 in amino acids: CASSSSGTGRPYGYTF. The CDR3 nucleotides are TGTGCCAGCAGTTCTTCCGGGACAGGGCGCCCCTATGGCTACACCTTC.